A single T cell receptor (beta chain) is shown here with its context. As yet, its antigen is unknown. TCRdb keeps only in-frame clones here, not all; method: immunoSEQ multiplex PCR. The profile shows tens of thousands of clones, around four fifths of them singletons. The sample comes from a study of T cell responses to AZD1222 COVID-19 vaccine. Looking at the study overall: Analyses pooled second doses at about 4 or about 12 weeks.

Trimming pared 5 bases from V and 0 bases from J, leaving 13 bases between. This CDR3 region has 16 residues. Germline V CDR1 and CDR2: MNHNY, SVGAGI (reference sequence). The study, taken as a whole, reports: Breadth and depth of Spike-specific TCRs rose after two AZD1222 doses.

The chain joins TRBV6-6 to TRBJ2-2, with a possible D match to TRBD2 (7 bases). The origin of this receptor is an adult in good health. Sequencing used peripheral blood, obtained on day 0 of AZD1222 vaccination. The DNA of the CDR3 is TGTGCCAGCAGTCTCCGAGGGGGGGCGAACACCGGGGAGCTGTTTTTT. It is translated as CASSLRGGANTGELFF.